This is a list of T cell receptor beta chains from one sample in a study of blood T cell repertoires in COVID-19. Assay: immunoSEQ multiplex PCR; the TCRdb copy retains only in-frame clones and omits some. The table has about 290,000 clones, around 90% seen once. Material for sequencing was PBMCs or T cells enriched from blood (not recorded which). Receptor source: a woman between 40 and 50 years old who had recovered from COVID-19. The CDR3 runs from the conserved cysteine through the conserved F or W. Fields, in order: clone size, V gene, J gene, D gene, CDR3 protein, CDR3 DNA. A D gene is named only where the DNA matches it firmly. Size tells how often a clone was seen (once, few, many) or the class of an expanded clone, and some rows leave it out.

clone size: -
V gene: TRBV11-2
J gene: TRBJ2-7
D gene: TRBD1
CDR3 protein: CASSSDRAVQYF
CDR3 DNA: TGTGCCAGCAGTTCGGACAGGGCCGTGCAGTACTTC

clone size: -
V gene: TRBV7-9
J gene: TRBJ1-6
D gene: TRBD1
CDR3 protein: CASSPDRSSYNSPLHF
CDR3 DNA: TGTGCCAGCAGTCCGGACAGGAGCTCCTATAATTCACCCCTCCACTTT

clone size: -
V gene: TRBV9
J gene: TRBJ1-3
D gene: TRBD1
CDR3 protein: CASSGGVQGAFGNTIYF
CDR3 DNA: TGTGCCAGCAGCGGAGGGGTCCAGGGGGCATTTGGAAACACCATATATTTT

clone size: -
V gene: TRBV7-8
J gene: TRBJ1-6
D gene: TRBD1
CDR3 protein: CASSNRTGGTGFYNSPLHF
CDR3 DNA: TGTGCCAGCAGCAATAGGACAGGGGGCACGGGTTTCTATAATTCACCCCTCCACTTT

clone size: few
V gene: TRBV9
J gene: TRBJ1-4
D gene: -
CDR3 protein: CASSAGGPLGEKLFF
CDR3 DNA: TGTGCCAGCAGCGCGGGCGGGCCCCTCGGTGAAAAACTGTTTTTT

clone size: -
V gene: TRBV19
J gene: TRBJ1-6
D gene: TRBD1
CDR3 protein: CASSPGQAFPLHF
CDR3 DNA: TGTGCCAGTAGTCCGGGACAGGCCTTTCCCCTCCACTTT

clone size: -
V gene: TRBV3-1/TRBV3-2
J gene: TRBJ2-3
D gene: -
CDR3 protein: CASSQGGACCTDTQYF
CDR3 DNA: TGTGCCAGCAGCCAAGGCGGCGCCTGTTGCACAGATACGCAGTATTTT

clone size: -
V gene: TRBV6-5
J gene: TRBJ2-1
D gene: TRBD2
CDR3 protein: CASRLAGFYNEQFF
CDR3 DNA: TGTGCCAGCCGACTAGCGGGGTTTTACAATGAGCAGTTCTTC

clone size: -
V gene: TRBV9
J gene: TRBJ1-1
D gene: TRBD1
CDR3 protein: CASSVGGQRNTEAFF
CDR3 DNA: TGTGCCAGCAGCGTAGGGGGACAGCGGAACACTGAAGCTTTCTTT

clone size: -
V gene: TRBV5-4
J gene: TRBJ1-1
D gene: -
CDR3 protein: CASSSLEAFF
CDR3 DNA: TGTGCCAGCAGCTCCCTAGAAGCTTTCTTT

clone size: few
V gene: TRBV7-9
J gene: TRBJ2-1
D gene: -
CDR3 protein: CASSLWGTSDEQFF
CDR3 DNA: TGTGCCAGCAGCTTATGGGGGACATCAGATGAGCAGTTCTTC

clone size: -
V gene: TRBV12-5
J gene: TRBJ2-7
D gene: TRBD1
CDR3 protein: CASGGTGEILEQYF
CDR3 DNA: TGTGCTAGTGGTGGGACAGGGGAAATACTCGAGCAGTACTTC

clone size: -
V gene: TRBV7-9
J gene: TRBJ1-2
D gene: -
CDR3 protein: CASSSHLRGNGYTF
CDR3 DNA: TGTGCCAGCAGCTCACACCTCCGGGGAAATGGCTACACCTTC

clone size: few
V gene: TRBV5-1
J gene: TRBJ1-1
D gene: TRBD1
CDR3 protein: CASSLGDRESEAFF
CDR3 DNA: TGCGCCAGCAGCTTGGGGGACAGGGAATCTGAAGCTTTCTTT

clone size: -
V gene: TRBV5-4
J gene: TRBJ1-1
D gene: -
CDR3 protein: CASSAPDGDTEAFF
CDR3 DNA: TGTGCCAGCAGCGCCCCGGACGGGGACACTGAAGCTTTCTTT

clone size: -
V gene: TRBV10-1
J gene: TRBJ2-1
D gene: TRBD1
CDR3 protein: CASSESEDRTNSYNEQFF
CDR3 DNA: TGCGCCAGCAGTGAGTCCGAGGACAGGACGAACTCCTACAATGAGCAGTTCTTC

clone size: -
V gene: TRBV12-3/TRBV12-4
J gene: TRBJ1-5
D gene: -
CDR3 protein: CASSSNYQPQHF
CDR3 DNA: TGTGCCAGCAGTTCTAATTATCAGCCCCAGCATTTT

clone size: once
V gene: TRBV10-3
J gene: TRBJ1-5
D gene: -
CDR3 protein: CAISETQARQPQHF
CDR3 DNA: TGTGCCATCAGTGAGACACAGGCTCGCCAGCCCCAGCATTTT

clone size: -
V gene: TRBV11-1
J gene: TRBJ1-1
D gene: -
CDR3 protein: CASSLQFNTEAFF
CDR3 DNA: TGTGCCAGCAGCTTACAGTTTAACACTGAAGCTTTCTTT

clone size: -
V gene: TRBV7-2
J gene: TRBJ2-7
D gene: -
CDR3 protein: CASSPLARSYEQYF
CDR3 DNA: TGTGCCAGCAGCCCCCTGGCCCGCTCCTACGAGCAGTACTTC

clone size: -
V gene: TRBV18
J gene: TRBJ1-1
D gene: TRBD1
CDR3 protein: CASSPRNVQGKARAFF
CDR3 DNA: TGTGCCAGCTCACCACGCAATGTACAGGGGAAAGCGAGAGCTTTCTTT

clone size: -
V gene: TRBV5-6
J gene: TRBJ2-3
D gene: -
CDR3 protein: CASSLATTGTSTDTQYF
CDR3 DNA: TGTGCCAGCAGCTTGGCCACGACCGGGACTAGCACAGATACGCAGTATTTT

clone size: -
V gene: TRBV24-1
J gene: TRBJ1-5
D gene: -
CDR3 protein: CATSGGANQPQHF
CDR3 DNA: TGTGCCACGTCCGGGGGGGCCAATCAGCCCCAGCATTTT

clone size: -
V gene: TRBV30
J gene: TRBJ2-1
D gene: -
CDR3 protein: CAWSLQGHREQFF
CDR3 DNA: TGTGCCTGGAGCCTGCAGGGACATAGGGAGCAGTTCTTC

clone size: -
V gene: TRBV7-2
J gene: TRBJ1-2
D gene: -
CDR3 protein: CASSLRGSDGYTF
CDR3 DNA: TGTGCCAGCAGCTTACGGGGTTCGGATGGCTACACCTTC

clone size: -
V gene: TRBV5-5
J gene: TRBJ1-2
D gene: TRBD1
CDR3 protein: CASDPGGKYGYTF
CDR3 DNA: TGTGCCAGCGACCCAGGGGGAAAGTATGGCTACACCTTC

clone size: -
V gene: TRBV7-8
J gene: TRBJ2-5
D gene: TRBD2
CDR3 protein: CASSPGLAEGLILLETQYF
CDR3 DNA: TGTGCCAGCAGCCCGGGACTAGCGGAAGGTCTTATTCTTCTGGAGACCCAGTACTTC

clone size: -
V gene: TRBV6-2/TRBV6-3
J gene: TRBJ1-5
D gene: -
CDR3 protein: CASSYSPGRYSNQPQHF
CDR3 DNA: TGTGCCAGCAGTTACTCGCCCGGGAGGTATAGCAATCAGCCCCAGCATTTT

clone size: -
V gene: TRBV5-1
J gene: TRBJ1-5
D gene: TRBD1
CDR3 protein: CASSLGGQGLGNQPQHF
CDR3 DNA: TGCGCCAGCAGCTTGGGGGGACAGGGTTTAGGAAATCAGCCCCAGCATTTT

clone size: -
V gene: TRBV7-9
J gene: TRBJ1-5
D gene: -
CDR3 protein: CASSIARGGNQPQHF
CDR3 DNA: TGTGCCAGCAGCATTGCCCGGGGGGGCAATCAGCCCCAGCATTTT

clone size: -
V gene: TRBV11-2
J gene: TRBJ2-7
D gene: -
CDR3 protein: CASSTRLSEQYF
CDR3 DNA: TGTGCCAGCAGCACCCGGTTGTCCGAGCAGTACTTC

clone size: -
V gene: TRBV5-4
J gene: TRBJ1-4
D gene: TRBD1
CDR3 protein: CASSPTGQGVGEKLFF
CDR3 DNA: TGTGCCAGCAGCCCCACCGGACAGGGAGTGGGTGAAAAACTGTTTTTT

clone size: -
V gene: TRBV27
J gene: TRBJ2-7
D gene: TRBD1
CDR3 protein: CASSPDRDRAVGYEQYF
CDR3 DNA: TGTGCCAGCAGTCCCGATCGGGACAGGGCGGTAGGGTACGAGCAGTACTTC

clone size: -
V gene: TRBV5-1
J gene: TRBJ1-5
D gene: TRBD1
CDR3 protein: CASSLDGQGAGNQPQHF
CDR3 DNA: TGCGCCAGCAGCCTGGACGGACAGGGGGCGGGCAATCAGCCCCAGCATTTT

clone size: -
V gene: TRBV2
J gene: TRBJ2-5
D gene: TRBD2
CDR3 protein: CASSYAGTRETQYF
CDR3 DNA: TGTGCCAGCAGTTACGCCGGGACTAGAGAGACCCAGTACTTC

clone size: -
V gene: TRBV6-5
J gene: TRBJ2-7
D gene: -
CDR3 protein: CASSLYEQYF
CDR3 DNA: TGTGCCAGCAGTCTCTACGAGCAGTACTTC

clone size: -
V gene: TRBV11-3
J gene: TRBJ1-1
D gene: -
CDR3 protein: CASSLDRYTEAFF
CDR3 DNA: TGTGCCAGCAGCTTAGACCGGTACACTGAAGCTTTCTTT

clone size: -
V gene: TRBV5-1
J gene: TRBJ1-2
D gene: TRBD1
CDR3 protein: CASRGNRGDYGYTF
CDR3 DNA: TGCGCCAGCAGGGGAAACAGGGGCGACTATGGCTACACCTTC

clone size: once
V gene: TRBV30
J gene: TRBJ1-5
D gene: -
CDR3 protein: CAWDLDSSNQPQHF
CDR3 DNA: TGTGCCTGGGATTTGGACAGTAGCAATCAGCCCCAGCATTTT

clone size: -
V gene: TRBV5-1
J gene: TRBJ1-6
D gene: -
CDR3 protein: CASSSDNPGSRPLHF
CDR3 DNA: TGCGCCAGCAGCTCGGATAACCCAGGGTCGAGGCCCCTCCACTTT

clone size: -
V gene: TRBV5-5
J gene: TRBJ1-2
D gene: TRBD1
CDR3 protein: CASSTWTGHNYGYTF
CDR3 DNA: TGTGCCAGCAGCACCTGGACAGGACATAACTATGGCTACACCTTC

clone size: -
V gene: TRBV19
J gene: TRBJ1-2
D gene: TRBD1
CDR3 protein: CASSPTGIHGYTF
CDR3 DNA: TGTGCCAGTAGCCCGACAGGGATCCATGGCTACACCTTC

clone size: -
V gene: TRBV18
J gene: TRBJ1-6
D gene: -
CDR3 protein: CASSPTLDNSPLHF
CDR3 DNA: TGTGCCAGCTCACCGACGCTAGATAATTCACCCCTCCACTTT

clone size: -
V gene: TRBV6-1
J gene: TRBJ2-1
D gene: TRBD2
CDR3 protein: CASSGEGTASSYNEQFF
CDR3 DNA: TGTGCCAGCAGTGGGGAGGGGACTGCGAGCTCCTACAATGAGCAGTTCTTC

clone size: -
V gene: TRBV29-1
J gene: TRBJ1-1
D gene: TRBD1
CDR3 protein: CSVSYGTGGTEAFF
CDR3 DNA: TGCAGCGTCTCCTACGGGACAGGGGGCACTGAAGCTTTCTTT

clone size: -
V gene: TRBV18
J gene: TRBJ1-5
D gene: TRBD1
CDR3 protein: CASSPLGQGAENQPQHF
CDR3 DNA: TGTGCCAGCTCACCTTTGGGACAGGGGGCCGAAAATCAGCCCCAGCATTTT

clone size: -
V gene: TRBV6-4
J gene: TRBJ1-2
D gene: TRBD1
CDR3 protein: CASSERQGVAYGYTF
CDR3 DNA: TGTGCCAGCAGTGAACGACAGGGGGTGGCCTATGGCTACACCTTC

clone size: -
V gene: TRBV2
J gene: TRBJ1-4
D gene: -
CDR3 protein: CASSPGAGVANEKLFF
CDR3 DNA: TGTGCCAGCAGCCCTGGGGCGGGGGTAGCTAATGAAAAACTGTTTTTT